Listed here are 27 T cell receptor beta chains from one sample, sequenced in a study of shared clonotypes between healthy human individuals. Produced via immunoSEQ multiplex PCR; TCRdb's table is partial and in-frame only. This sample yields under 850,000 clones, of which nearly 95% are seen a single time; less than 25% belongs to the top ten. Terminally differentiated effector memory CD45RA+ cells were left out of the naive CD8 fraction, which was CD45RO-negative and positively selected for CCR7. Sequenced sample: naive CD8+ T cells sorted from blood. These TCRs come from a man aged 25-45 years in good health.

The V call is TRBV5-4, the J call TRBJ2-2, with D perhaps matching TRBD1 (6 bases). Germline V gene data show CDR1 as SGHNT and CDR2 as YYREEE (reference sequence). With 2 bases removed from V and 3 bases from J, the gap between germline ends came to 20 bases. The CDR3 is made up of 18 amino acids. CDR3 in amino acids: CASSFGLGQGRYTGELFF. CDR3 coding DNA: TGTGCCAGCAGCTTTGGGTTGGGCCAGGGGCGATACACCGGGGAGCTGTTTTTT.

The V call is TRBV5-4, the J call TRBJ2-2, with D maybe TRBD2 (6 bases). V was shortened by 0 bases and J by 2 bases, with 14 bases between the two germline ends. Germline CDR1 SGHNT, CDR2 YYREEE (reference sequence). The CDR3 contains 17 residues. Written as DNA, the CDR3 is TGTGCCAGCAGCTTGGAGGAGGGGATGACAAACACCGGGGAGCTGTTTTTT. Protein: CASSLEEGMTNTGELFF.

The V and J genes are TRBV10-2 and TRBJ2-5; tentatively, D is TRBD2 (5 bases). Trimming took off 4 bases at V and 1 base at J, with 10 bases between the two ends. The CDR3 runs 14 residues. In germline, CDR1 is WSHSY, CDR2 SAAADI. CDR3 nucleotides: TGCGCCAGCAGTGTCGGGCGGGTCCAAGAGACCCAGTACTTC. It encodes CASSVGRVQETQYF.

The chain is built from TRBV10-3 and TRBJ2-1; TRBD2 aligns across 12 bases. Germline V CDR1 and CDR2: ENHRY, SYGVKD. The CDR3 covers 16 residues. V dropped 7 bases and J dropped 7; count of bases not matched to a gene: 11. The CDR3 is CAITDSLAGGKNEQFF. The CDR3 DNA reads TGTGCCATCACCGATTCCCTAGCGGGAGGGAAAAATGAGCAGTTCTTC.

The chain carries TRBV27 and TRBJ2-2, with 12 nucleotides matching TRBD1. The J segment lost 8 bases and the V segment lost 7 bases, leaving 17 bases of the junction unmatched. In germline, CDR1 is MNHEY, CDR2 SMNVEV (reference sequence). This CDR3 is built from 18 residues. DNA of the CDR3: TGTGCCAGCACAAGGGACAGGGGGCGTCTAGCGGGAGAGGGGGAGCTGTTTTTT. This gives the protein CASTRDRGRLAGEGELFF.

This chain links TRBV11-3 with TRBJ1-4; D is ambiguous. The CDR3 has 9 residues. CDR1 and CDR2 from the germline V gene are SGHNT and YENEEA. Trimming removed 10 bases at V and 6 bases at J, with 3 bases between. CDR3 region: CATDEKLFF. The CDR3 coding sequence is TGTGCCACGGATGAAAAACTGTTTTTT.

This sequence joins TRBV27 and TRBJ2-7; 11 bases fit TRBD2. CDR1 and CDR2 from the germline V gene are MNHEY and SMNVEV (reference sequence). V trimming: 6 bases; J trimming: 5 bases; junction bases outside the gene matches: 9. The CDR3 is 15 amino acids. The CDR3 DNA reads as TGTGCCAGCAGCCGGGGGACTAGCGGAAGAAACGAGCAGTACTTC. Its translation: CASSRGTSGRNEQYF.

V usage is TRBV9 and J usage is TRBJ2-3, with 9 bases matching TRBD2. Germline CDR1 SGDLS, CDR2 YYNGEE. Trimming at V came to 3 bases and at J to 2 bases, leaving 7 bases not matched to a gene. The CDR3 length is 16 residues. CDR3 bases: TGTGCCAGCAGCGAGGGGACTAGCAGGATCACAGATACGCAGTATTTT. It encodes CASSEGTSRITDTQYF.

The rearrangement uses TRBV27 and TRBJ1-6; D call uncertain. There are 14 residues in the CDR3. The germline CDR1 and CDR2 sequences are MNHEY and SMNVEV (reference sequence). With 3 bases removed from V and 10 bases from J, the gap between germline ends came to 13 bases. CDR3 residues: CASSFALPGSPLHF. The CDR3 nucleotides are TGTGCCAGCAGTTTCGCCCTTCCGGGCTCACCCCTCCACTTT.

This chain connects TRBV19 to TRBJ2-1, with D unclear. Trimming took 2 bases from V and 4 from J, leaving 15 bases between them. The CDR3 is 16 residues long. Germline loops: CDR1 LNHDA, CDR2 SQIVND (reference sequence). CDR3 residues: CASSINADLRYNEQFF. The CDR3 bases are TGTGCCAGTAGTATAAATGCGGACCTTCGGTACAATGAGCAGTTCTTC.

The rearrangement uses TRBV5-1 and TRBJ2-1; D is perhaps TRBD2 (6 bases). The CDR3 is 14 amino acids. V lost 0 bases and J lost 7, with 11 bases in between. Looked up from germline, CDR1 is SGHRS and CDR2 is YFSETQ. CDR3 loop: CASSLVGRGNEQFF. The CDR3 region has the DNA TGCGCCAGCAGCTTGGTCGGGAGAGGGAATGAGCAGTTCTTC.

The V and J genes are TRBV7-6 and TRBJ2-7; the D gene could be TRBD1 or TRBD2 (6 bases each). Trimming pared 11 bases from V and 5 bases from J, leaving 25 bases between. The CDR3 totals 15 residues. The germline V gene encodes CDR1 SGHVS and CDR2 FNYEAQ. CDR3 bases: TGTGCCTCCTCACCCCGGGGGACCAGGGGTCACGAGCAGTACTTC. Translated, it gives CASSPRGTRGHEQYF.

This chain joins TRBV9 and TRBJ2-1; no clear D. Looked up from germline, CDR1 is SGDLS and CDR2 is YYNGEE. The CDR3 covers 17 residues. The V and J ends lost 3 bases and 0 bases respectively, with 16 bases between them. DNA for the CDR3: TGTGCCAGCAGCGCTGTTCGGTGGGGAAGCTCCTACAATGAGCAGTTCTTC. Translated, it gives CASSAVRWGSSYNEQFF.

The V call is TRBV27, the J call TRBJ2-1; 10 nucleotides match TRBD2. The trim removed 3 bases at V and 6 bases at J, leaving 2 bases unmatched. The germline gives CDR1 MNHEY, CDR2 SMNVEV (reference sequence). The CDR3 sequence is 14 residues long. CDR3 DNA sequence: TGTGCCAGCAGTTTCAGCGGGAGGGTCAATGAGCAGTTCTTC. Translating gives CASSFSGRVNEQFF.

The V and J genes are TRBV10-2 and TRBJ2-7; no firm D call. Germline V gene data show CDR1 as WSHSY and CDR2 as SAAADI. The CDR3 contains 12 residues. V was pared by 6 bases and J by 0 bases, with 6 bases between. The DNA for the CDR3 is TGCGCCAGCAGGGGTCCCTCCTACGAGCAGTACTTC. Translation: CASRGPSYEQYF.

The rearrangement uses TRBV7-6 and TRBJ2-7, with 7 bases identical to TRBD2. V was pared by 2 bases and J by 3 bases, with 10 bases of the junction left unmatched. The CDR3 totals 16 residues. Per the germline V gene, CDR1 is SGHVS and CDR2 is FNYEAQ. Written as DNA, the CDR3 is TGTGCCAGCAGCTTAAATTCGGCTAGCGGAGGCTACGAGCAGTACTTC. It specifies CASSLNSASGGYEQYF.

This sequence joins TRBV7-2 and TRBJ2-7; 9 bases are shared with TRBD1. The CDR3 covers 12 residues. CDR1 and CDR2 (germline): SGHTA, FQGNSA. V dropped 8 bases and J dropped 5; count of bases not matched to a gene: 4. In DNA, the CDR3 is TGTGCCAGCGGCTACAGGGGGCACGAGCAGTACTTC. Its translation: CASGYRGHEQYF.

The V and J genes are TRBV19 and TRBJ2-1; TRBD2 aligns across 8 bases. Germline lookup yields CDR1 LNHDA and CDR2 SQIVND (reference sequence). Unmatched junction bases numbered 12, after V lost 5 bases and J lost 3 bases. The CDR3 has 17 amino acids. The CDR3: CASSSVQAGVRYNEQFF. For the CDR3, the DNA is TGTGCCAGTAGTTCCGTCCAAGCGGGAGTTCGCTACAATGAGCAGTTCTTC.

The chain has TRBV10-1 and TRBJ2-7; 7 nucleotides match TRBD1. V was clipped by 6 bases and J by 3 bases; unmatched bases: 11. The CDR3 spans 15 residues. Per germline, CDR1 WNHNN and CDR2 SYGVQD (reference sequence). The CDR3: CASSETGVGVYEQYF. The CDR3 DNA follows: TGCGCCAGCAGCGAAACAGGGGTTGGGGTCTACGAGCAGTACTTC.

The chain is built from TRBV5-1 and TRBJ2-7; 16 positions agree with TRBD2. V lost 0 bases and J lost 5; bases outside the gene matches: 5. Per germline, CDR1 SGHRS and CDR2 YFSETQ. The length of the CDR3 is 17 residues. This CDR3 reads CASSLVGTSGRGNEQYF. The CDR3 nucleotides are TGCGCCAGCAGCTTGGTAGGGACTAGCGGGAGGGGGAACGAGCAGTACTTC.

V and J are TRBV27 and TRBJ2-1, with 7 bases matching TRBD2. The CDR3 is made up of 15 amino acids. Germline loops: CDR1 MNHEY, CDR2 SMNVEV (reference sequence). Unmatched junction bases numbered 5, after V lost 2 bases and J lost 4 bases. Here the CDR3 reads CASSLPGGRYNEQFF. CDR3 in DNA: TGTGCCAGCAGTTTACCTGGCGGGAGATACAATGAGCAGTTCTTC.

This clone was recorded once. Other DNA sequences in the sample encode the same CDR3. This chain links TRBV27 with TRBJ2-3; D not certain. The germline V gene has CDR1 MNHEY and CDR2 SMNVEV (reference sequence). The V end was cut by 4 bases, the J end by 0 bases, with 5 bases between. This CDR3 is built from 13 residues. CDR3 in amino acids: CASSYSSTDTQYF. The CDR3 region has the DNA TGTGCCAGCAGTTACTCTAGCACAGATACGCAGTATTTT.

The J gene is TRBJ2-5, the V gene TRBV27, with 7 bases lining up with TRBD1. After removal of 1 base from V and 0 bases from J, the junction contained 2 bases not matched to a gene. This CDR3 spans 15 amino acids. CDR1 and CDR2 from the germline V gene are MNHEY and SMNVEV (reference sequence). CDR3 DNA: TGTGCCAGCAGTTTATTGGGGACAGACCAAGAGACCCAGTACTTC. Translating gives CASSLLGTDQETQYF.

The chain recombines TRBV6-1 with TRBJ2-7, with unresolved D. The CDR3 is 13 residues long. V dropped 4 bases and J dropped 4 bases, with 11 bases sitting between them. Germline CDR1 reads MNHNS; CDR2 reads SASEGT. The CDR3: CASSVGLPYEQYF. CDR3 in DNA: TGTGCCAGCAGTGTTGGCCTCCCATACGAGCAGTACTTC.

The genes are TRBV7-6 and TRBJ1-2; D may be TRBD1 (6 bases). Per germline, CDR1 SGHVS and CDR2 FNYEAQ. V lost 5 bases and J lost 2, with 18 bases in between. CDR3 length: 16 residues. The CDR3 DNA follows: TGTGCCAGCAGCGACGACTCCGGGGGCCTAAACTATGGCTACACCTTC. The encoded protein is CASSDDSGGLNYGYTF.

The rearrangement uses TRBV6-1 and TRBJ2-1; D remains ambiguous. V lost 6 bases and J 3 bases, leaving 18 bases between the germline ends. The CDR3 extends over 16 amino acids. The germline gives CDR1 MNHNS, CDR2 SASEGT. CDR3: CASRERLLRIYNEQFF. The CDR3, as DNA: TGTGCCAGCAGGGAACGGCTACTGAGAATCTACAATGAGCAGTTCTTC.

This clone was seen only once. The J gene is TRBJ2-7, the V gene TRBV4-1; D is unresolved. The CDR3 consists of 12 residues. Germline loops: CDR1 MGHRA, CDR2 YSYEKL. The germline V and J ends were trimmed by 3 bases and 5 bases, with 8 bases remaining between them. The CDR3: CASSQGSDEQYF. The DNA of the CDR3 is TGCGCCAGCAGCCAGGGATCCGACGAGCAGTACTTC.